This is a list of T cell receptor beta chains from one sample in a study of radiation and T cells in renal cell carcinoma. Only in-frame clones appear in the TCRdb table, and some are missing; sequencing was by immunoSEQ multiplex PCR. In the table there are around 140,000 clones, 88% of which are singletons. The sample here was blood, taken from a patient whose treatment included radiotherapy and nephrectomy. Every receptor here comes from a woman between 65 and 79 years old with renal cell carcinoma. Both conserved end residues are part of each CDR3.

j_gene	v_gene	len	CDR3aa
TRBJ2-1	TRBV18	15	CASSPAGQAVNEQFF
TRBJ2-3	TRBV30	12	CAWSVRMDTQYF
TRBJ1-2	TRBV29-1	12	CSVQGSNYGYTF
TRBJ1-1	TRBV7-9	15	CASSLAVGRNTEAFF
TRBJ2-1	TRBV7-9	15	CASSRTGDLYNEQFF
TRBJ1-3	TRBV6-1	13	CASSGTGRNTIYF
TRBJ1-1	TRBV4-3	14	CASSQEEGATEAFF
TRBJ2-7	TRBV20-1	11	CSASQGFEQYF
TRBJ1-1	TRBV15	14	CATSRGTLNTEAFF
TRBJ1-2	TRBV6-1	13	CASTLQGDYGYTF
TRBJ2-1	TRBV7-3	18	CASSRAGAVGLKRDEQFF
TRBJ2-1	TRBV5-1	15	CASSSRPGEIDEQFF
TRBJ2-1	TRBV5-4	13	CASSRGGRNEQFF
TRBJ1-1	TRBV13	15	CASSWRGVVETEAFF
TRBJ1-1	TRBV6-1	11	CIQQGNTEAFF
TRBJ1-6	TRBV7-2	13	CASSLGGWTPLHF
TRBJ1-2	TRBV10-3	14	CASEGQGVRGGYTF
TRBJ1-1	TRBV5-8	13	CASKLGVNTEAFF
TRBJ2-1	TRBV7-2	14	CASSSGGLVSEQFF
TRBJ2-3	TRBV5-1	12	CASSPASDTQYF
TRBJ2-5	TRBV2	14	CASSELTGKETQYF
TRBJ2-5	TRBV30	14	CAWSGLAGEETQYF
TRBJ2-7	TRBV28	12	CASSLTIYEQYF
TRBJ1-1	TRBV5-4	13	CASSLAQGTEAFF
TRBJ2-2	TRBV7-6	17	CASSPGTSGGNTGELFF
TRBJ2-7	TRBV27	15	CASSFRGQGDYEQYF
TRBJ1-1	TRBV7-6	13	CASSPGANTEAFF
TRBJ2-2	TRBV6-6	16	CASSYRGQPNTGELFF
TRBJ1-2	TRBV10-3	13	CAISQGGNYGYTF
TRBJ1-1	TRBV2	13	CASSEGLNTEAFF
TRBJ1-3	TRBV11-2	17	CASSLVSTGQGGNTIYF
TRBJ2-1	TRBV27	18	CASSFSNSGEFSYNEQFF
TRBJ2-3	TRBV18	13	CASSTDSLGTQYF
TRBJ1-2	TRBV27	14	CASSLDREGYGYTF
TRBJ2-2	TRBV6-5	11	CASRLSGELFF
TRBJ1-3	TRBV27	16	CASSSGQGRAGNTIYF
TRBJ2-2	TRBV7-2	15	CASSLVRGPTGELFF
TRBJ1-1	TRBV10-2	12	CASSAVYTEAFF
TRBJ2-1	TRBV9	21	CASSVVHDGTSGGSSYNEQFF
TRBJ2-7	TRBV25-1	12	CASSRVWYEQYF
TRBJ1-1	TRBV19	14	CASRKGAWNTEAFF
TRBJ2-7	TRBV9	15	CASSVGGTGDYEQYF
TRBJ1-1	TRBV10-3	13	CAIQFEFNTEAFF
TRBJ1-1	TRBV11-3	12	CASSLSYTEAFF
TRBJ1-2	TRBV12-5	14	CASGSTGTGYGYTF
TRBJ1-1	TRBV27	16	CASSPRAGRRNTEAFF
TRBJ2-1	TRBV9	12	CASSTQGYEQFF
TRBJ2-7	TRBV5-1	14	CASSEQGLVDEQYF
TRBJ2-2	TRBV6-1	16	CASSVTGGARTGELFF
TRBJ1-4	TRBV19	13	CASSTRETEKLFF
TRBJ2-4	TRBV7-2	14	CASRGGLAKNIQYF
TRBJ1-1	TRBV7-3	13	CASSAKMNTEAFF
TRBJ1-3	TRBV7-6	18	CASSPRSEVVSYGNTIYF
TRBJ2-2	TRBV20-1	11	CSAHNTGELFF
TRBJ1-3	TRBV11-2	16	CASSYRGGSSGNTIYF
TRBJ1-3	TRBV19	14	CASLRASSGNTIYF
TRBJ1-3	TRBV5-1	15	CASSLTGISGNTIYF
TRBJ1-2	TRBV6-5	10	CASRGSGYTF
TRBJ2-3	TRBV9	16	CASSTPKSGVTDTQYF